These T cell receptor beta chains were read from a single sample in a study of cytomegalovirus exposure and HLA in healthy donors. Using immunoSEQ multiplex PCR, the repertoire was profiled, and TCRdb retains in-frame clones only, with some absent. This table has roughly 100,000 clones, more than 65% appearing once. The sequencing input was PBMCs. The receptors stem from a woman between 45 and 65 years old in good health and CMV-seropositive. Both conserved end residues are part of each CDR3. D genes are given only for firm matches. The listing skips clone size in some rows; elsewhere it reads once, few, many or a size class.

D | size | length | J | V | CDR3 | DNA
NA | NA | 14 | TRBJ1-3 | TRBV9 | CASSVAGARNTIYF | TGTGCCAGCAGCGTAGCCGGTGCGAGAAACACCATATATTTT
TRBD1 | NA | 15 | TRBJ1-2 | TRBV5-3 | CASSPGGQSNYGYTF | TGTGCCTCATCGCCAGGGGGCCAATCTAACTATGGCTACACCTTC
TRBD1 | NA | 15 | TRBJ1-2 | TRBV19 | CASSPGDRAVHGYTF | TGTGCCAGTAGTCCAGGGGACAGGGCAGTTCATGGCTACACCTTC
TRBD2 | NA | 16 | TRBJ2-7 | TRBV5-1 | CASSPPASGGPREQYF | TGCGCCAGCAGCCCGCCTGCGTCGGGGGGGCCAAGGGAGCAGTACTTC
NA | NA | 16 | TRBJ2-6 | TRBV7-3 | CASSLTGGSGANVLTF | TGTGCCAGCAGCTTAACGGGGGGATCCGGGGCCAACGTCCTGACTTTC
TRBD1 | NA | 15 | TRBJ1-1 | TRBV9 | CASSQTGTGLPEAFF | TGTGCCAGCAGCCAGACCGGGACAGGGCTCCCTGAAGCTTTCTTT
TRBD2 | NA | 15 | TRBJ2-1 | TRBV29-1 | CSVEDLAGGYNEQFF | TGCAGCGTTGAAGATCTAGCGGGGGGTTACAATGAGCAGTTCTTC
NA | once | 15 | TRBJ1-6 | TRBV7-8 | CASSLAGAVNSPLHF | TGTGCCAGCAGCTTAGCAGGGGCGGTTAATTCCCCCCTCCACTTT
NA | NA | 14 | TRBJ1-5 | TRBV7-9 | CASSLVETGQPQHF | TGTGCCAGCAGCTTAGTGGAAACAGGGCAGCCCCAGCATTTT
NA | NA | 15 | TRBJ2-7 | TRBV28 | CASSLTGLRSYEQYF | TGTGCCAGCAGTTTAACAGGGTTGCGGTCCTACGAGCAGTACTTC
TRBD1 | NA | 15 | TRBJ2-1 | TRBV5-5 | CASSSTHRGSNEQFF | TGTGCCAGCAGCTCGACGCACAGGGGGAGCAATGAGCAGTTCTTC
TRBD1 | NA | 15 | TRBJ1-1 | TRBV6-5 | CASSYPQGANTEAFF | TGTGCCAGCAGTTACCCACAGGGGGCGAACACTGAAGCTTTCTTT
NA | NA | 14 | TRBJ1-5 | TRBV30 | CAWSGAGWNQPQHF | TGTGCCTGGAGTGGGGCAGGGTGGAATCAGCCCCAGCATTTT
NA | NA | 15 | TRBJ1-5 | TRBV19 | CASTNSLYSNQPQHF | TGTGCCAGTACGAACAGCCTGTATAGCAATCAGCCCCAGCATTTT
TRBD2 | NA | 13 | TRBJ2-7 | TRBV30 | CAWSVSGAYEQYF | TGTGCCTGGAGTGTAAGCGGGGCCTACGAGCAGTACTTC
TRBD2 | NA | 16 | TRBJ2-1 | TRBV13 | CASRLRAGPSYNEQFF | TGTGCCAGCAGATTACGAGCGGGGCCCTCCTACAATGAGCAGTTCTTC
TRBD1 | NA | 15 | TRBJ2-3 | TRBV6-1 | CASSQTGSGTDTQYF | TGTGCCAGCAGCCAGACAGGGTCCGGCACAGATACGCAGTATTTT
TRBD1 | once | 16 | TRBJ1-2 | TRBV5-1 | CASSLDRGLANYGYTF | TGCGCCAGCAGCTTGGACAGGGGGCTTGCGAACTATGGCTACACCTTC
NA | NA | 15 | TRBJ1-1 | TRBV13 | CASSFPIDWNTEAFF | TGTGCCAGCAGCTTTCCTATAGACTGGAACACTGAAGCTTTCTTT
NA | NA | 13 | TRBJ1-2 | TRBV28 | CASSLAGNYGYTF | TGTGCCAGCAGTTTGGCAGGAAACTATGGCTACACCTTC
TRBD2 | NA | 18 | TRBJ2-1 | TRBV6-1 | CASSDWTSGGPSYNEQFF | TGTGCCAGCAGTGATTGGACTAGCGGGGGCCCTTCCTACAATGAGCAGTTCTTC
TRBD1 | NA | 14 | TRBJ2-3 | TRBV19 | CASSIGQGTDTQYF | TGTGCCAGTAGTATTGGACAGGGCACAGATACGCAGTATTTT
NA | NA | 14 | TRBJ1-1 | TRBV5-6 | CASSLVGRSTEAFF | TGTGCCAGCAGTTTGGTGGGGAGGAGCACTGAAGCTTTCTTT
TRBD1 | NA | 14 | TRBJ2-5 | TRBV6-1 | CASATGTAEETQYF | TGTGCCAGCGCCACTGGGACAGCGGAAGAGACCCAGTACTTC
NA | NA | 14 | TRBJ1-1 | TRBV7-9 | CASSFDRLGTEAFF | TGTGCCAGCAGCTTCGACAGGCTCGGCACTGAAGCTTTCTTT
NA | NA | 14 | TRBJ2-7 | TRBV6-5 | CASRGGGRAYEQYF | TGTGCCAGCAGAGGGGGGGGTAGGGCCTACGAGCAGTACTTC
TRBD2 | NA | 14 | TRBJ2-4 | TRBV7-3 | CASSSSGGKNIQYF | TGTGCCAGCAGCTCGAGCGGGGGAAAAAACATTCAGTACTTC
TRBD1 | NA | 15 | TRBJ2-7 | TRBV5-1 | CASPPRGFSYAEQYF | TGCGCCAGCCCCCCCAGGGGGTTCTCCTACGCGGAGCAGTACTTC
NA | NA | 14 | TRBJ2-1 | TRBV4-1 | CASGIRGSNNEQFF | TGCGCCAGCGGCATCCGGGGTTCAAACAATGAGCAGTTCTTC
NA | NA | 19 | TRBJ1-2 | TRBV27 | CASSFQGTGFPTAGEGYTF | TGTGCCAGCAGTTTCCAAGGGACTGGTTTTCCGACGGCGGGGGAAGGCTACACCTTC
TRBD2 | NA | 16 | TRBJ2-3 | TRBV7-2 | CASSPGGSGVRDTQYF | TGTGCCAGCAGCCCTGGGGGAAGCGGGGTTAGAGATACGCAGTATTTT
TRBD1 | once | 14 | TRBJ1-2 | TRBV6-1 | CASSLYRGNYGYTF | TGTGCCAGCAGTCTTTACAGGGGTAACTATGGCTACACCTTC
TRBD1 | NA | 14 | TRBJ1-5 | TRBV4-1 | CASSPLLSDRGQHF | TGCGCCAGCAGCCCCCTCCTCTCAGACAGGGGCCAGCATTTT
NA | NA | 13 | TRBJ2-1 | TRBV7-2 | CASSPYRNNEQFF | TGTGCCAGCAGCCCCTACAGGAACAATGAGCAGTTCTTC
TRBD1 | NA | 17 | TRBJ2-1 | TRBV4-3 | CASSQGTGNVEYNEQFF | TGCGCCAGCAGCCAAGGGACAGGGAACGTAGAGTACAATGAGCAGTTCTTC
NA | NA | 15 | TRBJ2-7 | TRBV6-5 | CASGTSWSLTYEQYF | TGTGCCAGCGGTACCTCGTGGAGTCTTACCTACGAGCAGTACTTC
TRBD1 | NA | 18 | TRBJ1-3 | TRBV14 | CASSQGRGRLHPGNTIYF | TGTGCCAGCAGCCAAGGCAGGGGGCGTTTGCACCCTGGAAACACCATATATTTT
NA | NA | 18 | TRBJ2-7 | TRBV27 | CASSLKQTGYGVLNEQYF | TGTGCCAGCAGCCTAAAACAAACAGGGTACGGTGTCCTCAACGAGCAGTACTTC
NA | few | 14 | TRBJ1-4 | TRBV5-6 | CASSAPGLNEKLFF | TGTGCCAGCAGCGCCCCGGGACTTAATGAAAAACTGTTTTTT
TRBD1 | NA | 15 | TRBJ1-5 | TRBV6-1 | CASSGGTGGNQPQHF | TGTGCCAGCAGTGGGGGGACAGGCGGCAATCAGCCCCAGCATTTT
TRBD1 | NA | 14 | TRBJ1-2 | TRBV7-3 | CASSLSGTGGGYTF | TGTGCCAGCAGCTTAAGTGGGACAGGGGGTGGCTACACCTTC
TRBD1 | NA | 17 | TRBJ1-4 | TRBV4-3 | CASSQAGGALLNEKLFF | TGCGCCAGCAGCCAAGCAGGGGGCGCATTGTTAAATGAAAAACTGTTTTTT